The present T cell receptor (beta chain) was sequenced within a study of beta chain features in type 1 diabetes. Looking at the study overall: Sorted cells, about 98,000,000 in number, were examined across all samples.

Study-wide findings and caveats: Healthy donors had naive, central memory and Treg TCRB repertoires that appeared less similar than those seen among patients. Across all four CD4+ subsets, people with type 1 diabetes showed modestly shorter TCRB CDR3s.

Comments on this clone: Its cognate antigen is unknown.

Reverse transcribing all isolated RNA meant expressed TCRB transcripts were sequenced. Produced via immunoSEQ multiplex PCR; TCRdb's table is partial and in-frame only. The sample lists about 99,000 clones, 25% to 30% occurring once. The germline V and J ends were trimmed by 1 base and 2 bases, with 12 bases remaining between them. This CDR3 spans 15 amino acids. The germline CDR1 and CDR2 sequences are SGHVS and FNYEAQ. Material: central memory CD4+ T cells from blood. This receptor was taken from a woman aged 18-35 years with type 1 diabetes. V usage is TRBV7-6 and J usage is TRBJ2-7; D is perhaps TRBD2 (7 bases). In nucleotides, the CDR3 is TGTGCCAGCAGCTTAGGCGGGGGCAGCACCTACGAGCAGTACTTC. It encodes CASSLGGGSTYEQYF.